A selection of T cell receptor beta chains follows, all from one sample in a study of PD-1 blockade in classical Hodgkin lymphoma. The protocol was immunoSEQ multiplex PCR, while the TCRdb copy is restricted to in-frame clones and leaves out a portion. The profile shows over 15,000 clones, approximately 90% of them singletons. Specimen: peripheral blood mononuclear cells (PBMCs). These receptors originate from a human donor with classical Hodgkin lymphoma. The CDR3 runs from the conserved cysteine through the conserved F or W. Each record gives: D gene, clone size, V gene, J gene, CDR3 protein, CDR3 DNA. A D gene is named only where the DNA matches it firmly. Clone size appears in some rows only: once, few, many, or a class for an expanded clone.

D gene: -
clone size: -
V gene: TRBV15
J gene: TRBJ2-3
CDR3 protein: CATSREVWRRWADTQYF
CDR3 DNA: TGTGCCACCAGCAGAGAGGTTTGGCGGCGGTGGGCAGATACGCAGTATTTT

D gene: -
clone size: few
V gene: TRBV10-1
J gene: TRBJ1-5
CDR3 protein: CASSQSNQPQHF
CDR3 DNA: TGCGCCAGCAGTCAAAGCAATCAGCCCCAGCATTTT

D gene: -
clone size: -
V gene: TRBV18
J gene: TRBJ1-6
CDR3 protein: CASSPRGVRNSPLHF
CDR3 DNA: TGTGCCAGCTCCCCACGGGGGGTTCGAAATTCACCCCTCCACTTT

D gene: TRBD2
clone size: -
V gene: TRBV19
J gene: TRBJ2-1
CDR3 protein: CASSIRGRPPETSYNEQFF
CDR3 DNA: TGTGCCAGTAGTATACGCGGGAGGCCCCCCGAGACCTCCTACAATGAGCAGTTCTTC

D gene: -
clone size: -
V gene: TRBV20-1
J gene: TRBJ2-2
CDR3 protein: CSARSTGELFF
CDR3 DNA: TGCAGTGCTAGAAGTACCGGGGAGCTGTTTTTT

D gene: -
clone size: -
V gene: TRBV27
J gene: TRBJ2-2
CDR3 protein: CASSLETPKGGATGELFF
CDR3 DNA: TGTGCCAGCAGTTTAGAGACCCCCAAAGGGGGTGCCACCGGGGAGCTGTTTTTT

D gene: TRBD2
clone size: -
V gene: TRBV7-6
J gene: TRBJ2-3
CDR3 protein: CASSHASGRSDTQYF
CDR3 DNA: TGTGCCAGCAGCCACGCTAGCGGGAGGTCAGATACGCAGTATTTT

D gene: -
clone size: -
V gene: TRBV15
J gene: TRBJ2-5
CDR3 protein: CATSRDLVETQYF
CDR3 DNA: TGTGCCACCAGCAGAGATCTGGTCGAGACCCAGTACTTC

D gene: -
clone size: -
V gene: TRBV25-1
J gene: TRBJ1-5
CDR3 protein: CASSEGDANHQPQHF
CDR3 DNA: TGTGCCAGCAGTGAAGGGGACGCCAACCATCAGCCCCAGCATTTT

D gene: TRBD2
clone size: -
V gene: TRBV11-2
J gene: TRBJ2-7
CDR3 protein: CASSRTDTSGRYEQYF
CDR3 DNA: TGTGCCAGCAGCCGTACGGACACTAGCGGGAGGTACGAGCAGTACTTC

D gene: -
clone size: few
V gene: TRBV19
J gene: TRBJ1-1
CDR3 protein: CAVSGFSGTEAFF
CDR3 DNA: TGTGCCGTTTCAGGGTTTTCGGGCACTGAAGCTTTCTTT